This T cell receptor (beta chain) stems from a study of T cells in Graves' hyperthyroidism and ophthalmopathy (dated by TCRdb to 2018 to 2020). About the full investigation: Peripheral blood samples were taken at the time of initial diagnosis, prior to any treatment. A discovery cohort of 95 to 100 patients, approximately 45 with Graves' ophthalmopathy and fewer than 65 with stable Graves' hyperthyroidism, was used to find distinguishing TCR V-J signatures. Prospective prediction of ophthalmopathy was tested in an independent validation cohort of 18 to 20 hyperthyroidism patients and 17 patients who later progressed to ophthalmopathy. In addition, the study compared T-cell repertoires in thyroid tissue and in blood from five or six Graves' hyperthyroidism patients. According to the paper, TCR Vbeta CDR3 sequencing was carried out on 135 peripheral blood samples, which came from some 41 ophthalmopathy, about 75 hyperthyroidism and some 17 progressor patients. The roughly 100 discovery patients were divided at random into training and test sets in a 7:3 ratio. After sampling, hyperthyroidism patients received methimazole starting at 30 mg daily, and ophthalmopathy patients received high-dose intravenous methylprednisolone.

Moderately to severely active disease, a Clinical Activity Score of at least 3, a NOSPECS grade of at least 4, and a duration under 3 months were present in ophthalmopathy patients. Patients with uncontrolled infections, other autoimmune diseases, pregnancy or lactation were excluded. Diagnoses were established on the basis of clinical symptoms, serum thyroxine and TRAb, thyroid ultrasound, and orbital computed tomography. PBMCs were separated from under 12 ml of fresh peripheral blood using Ficoll-Paque density gradient centrifugation. Trizol reagent was used to extract total RNA, and RNA quality was then checked on an Agilent 2100 Bioanalyzer. What the study reported, not specific to this receptor: Sample size was not statistically predetermined, and blinding of investigators to group allocation was not performed. In validation, the model predicted progression to ophthalmopathy a median of 6.5 months before onset, with around 70% sensitivity and just under 75% specificity. Blood samples also contained most of the expanded thyroid clonotypes (frequency above 0.001), which suggests that blood repertoires may reflect thyroid immune responses. Ophthalmopathy was separated from stable hyperthyroidism by a 13 V-J signature model, with around 90% sensitivity and about 81% specificity obtained in cross-validation and 80%/75% obtained in testing.

The TCR beta CDR3 regions were amplified from RNA transcripts. The TCR CDR3 was subjected to a first round of RT-PCR using the HTBI primer set and the Qiagen OneStep RT-PCR kit. Libraries were constructed in a second round of multiplex PCR, after which size selection and purification were carried out. Libraries were sequenced paired-end with 100 bp reads on an Illumina HiSeq2000. The study's own analysis went as follows. SOAPnuke was used to process the raw data, with reads discarded if the reads contained adapters or uncalled bases, had a mean Phred below 15, or lacked an exact constant-primer or identifier match. High-quality paired reads were merged using COPE v1.2.5, and each unique nucleotide sequence was defined as a clonotype. MiTCR v1.1 was used to align the clonotypes against IMGT TRBV, TRBD and TRBJ reference segments. The analysis included only V-J combinations with a frequency above 0.0001, which together covered around 99% of the repertoires. The TCS score was defined as F50 (clonal expansion) divided by E x V (chaos), with BLOSUM62-based TCRdist calculated between CDR3 peptides within each V-J. Welch's t-statistics and random forest reduced roughly 540 V-J features to some 14, which were used in a naive Bayes classifier (R e1071). The public reads were run again by TCRdb, first through fastp at Q25 and then through MiXCR, and only productive beta chains were kept. Each entry is one CDR3 protein sequence, shown with its most common DNA and genes. TCRdb, rather than the study authors, made the V and J calls. This sample has 250,000 to 300,000 distinct CDR3 sequences in its table, and around a fifth of those were observed once. Of the sample, less than 45% is held by the ten largest clones.

This clonotype has more than one count but fewer than ten. Its antigen is not yet known. No base qualities exist here, and no much larger clone lies one base off it. This clonotype was obtained from a man aged 45-65 years with Graves' ophthalmopathy. The sequenced sample consisted of blood.

The nucleotide sequence is TGTGCCAGCAGTTACGGGTCACAGGGGTACGAGCAGTACTTC. It translates to CASSYGSQGYEQYF. Recombination linked TRBV6-5 to TRBJ2-7; 7 of the junction bases match TRBD1. V is pruned by 2 bases and J by 4 bases, leaving 5 bases of the junction without a gene match. Per the germline V gene, MNHEY is the CDR1 and SVGAGI is the CDR2. From its cysteine to its phenylalanine, the CDR3 spans 14 amino acids. Of all the DNA, just the CDR3 is kept, 42 bases in frame from base 1.